The sequence of this T cell receptor (beta chain) was determined in a study of T cells in Graves' hyperthyroidism and ophthalmopathy. Study-wide points: In the blood, most expanded thyroid clonotypes above 0.001 appeared as well.

This clonotype was recorded many times. Its antigen is currently unknown. Regions amplified from RNA transcripts were the TCR beta CDR3 regions. Carried out on the TCR CDR3, a first-round RT-PCR used the HTBI primer set. TCRdb analysed the multiplex PCR reads with MiXCR anew, one entry per CDR3 protein. The sample carries over 250,000 distinct CDR3 sequences, roughly 13% recorded once. The CDR3 covers 16 residues. Per the germline V gene, CDR1 is LNHNV and CDR2 is YYDKDF (reference sequence). V lost 0 bases, J lost 6 bases, and 14 bases lay in between. The sample consisted of blood. The source of this sequence is a middle-aged woman with Graves' ophthalmopathy. The chain uses TRBV15 and TRBJ1-4, with D perhaps matching TRBD1 (6 bases). CDR3 nucleotide sequence: TGTGCCACCAGCAGAGATCTCGGGGGCAGGCATGAAAAACTGTTTTTT. This sequence encodes CATSRDLGGRHEKLFF.